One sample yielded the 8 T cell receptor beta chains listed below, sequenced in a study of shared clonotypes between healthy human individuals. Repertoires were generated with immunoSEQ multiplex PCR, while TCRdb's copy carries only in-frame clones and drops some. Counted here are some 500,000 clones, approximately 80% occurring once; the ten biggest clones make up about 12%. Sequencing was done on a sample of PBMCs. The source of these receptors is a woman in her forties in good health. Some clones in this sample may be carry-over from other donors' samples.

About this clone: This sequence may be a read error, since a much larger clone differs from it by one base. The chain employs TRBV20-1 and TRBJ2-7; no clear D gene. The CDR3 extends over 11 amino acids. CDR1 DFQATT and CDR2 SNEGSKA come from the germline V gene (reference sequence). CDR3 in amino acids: CSALWINEQHF. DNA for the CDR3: TGCAGTGCCCTCTGGATAAACGAGCAGCACTTC.

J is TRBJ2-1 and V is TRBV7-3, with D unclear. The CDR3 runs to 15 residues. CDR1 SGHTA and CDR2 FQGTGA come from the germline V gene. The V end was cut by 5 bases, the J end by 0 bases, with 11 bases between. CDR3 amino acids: CASSPRKSSYNEQFF. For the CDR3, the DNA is TGTGCCAGCAGCCCAAGGAAGAGCTCCTACAATGAGCAGTTCTTC.

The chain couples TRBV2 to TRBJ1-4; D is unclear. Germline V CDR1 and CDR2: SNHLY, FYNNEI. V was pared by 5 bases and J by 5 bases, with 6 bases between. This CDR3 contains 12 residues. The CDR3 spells CASSYQNEKLFF. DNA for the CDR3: TGTGCCAGCAGTTATCAGAATGAAAAACTGTTTTTT.

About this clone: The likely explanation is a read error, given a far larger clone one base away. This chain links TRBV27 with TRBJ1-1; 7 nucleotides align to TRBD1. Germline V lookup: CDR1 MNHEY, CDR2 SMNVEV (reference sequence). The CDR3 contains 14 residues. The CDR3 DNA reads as TGTGCCTGCAGACCCCAGGGGGGAGGCACTGAAGCTTTCTTT. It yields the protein CACRPQGGGTEAFF.

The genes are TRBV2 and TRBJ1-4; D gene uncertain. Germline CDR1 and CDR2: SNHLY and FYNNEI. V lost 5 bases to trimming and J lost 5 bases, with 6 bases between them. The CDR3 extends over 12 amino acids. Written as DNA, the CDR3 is TGTGCCAGCAGTTTCATGAATGAAAAACTGTTTTTT. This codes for CASSFMNEKLFF. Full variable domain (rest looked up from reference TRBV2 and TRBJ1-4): EPEVTQTPSHQVTQMGQEVILRCVPISNHLYFYWYRQILGQKVEFLVSFYNNEISEKSEIFDDQFSVERPDGSNFTLKIRSTKLEDSAMYFCASSFMNEKLFFGSGTQLSVL.

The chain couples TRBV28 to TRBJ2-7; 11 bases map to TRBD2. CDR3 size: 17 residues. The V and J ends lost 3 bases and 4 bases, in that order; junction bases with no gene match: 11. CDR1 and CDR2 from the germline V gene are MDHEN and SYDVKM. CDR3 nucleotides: TGTGCCAGCAGTTTTACCCCCCTAGCGGGAGGTCAGTACGAGCAGTACTTC. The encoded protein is CASSFTPLAGGQYEQYF.

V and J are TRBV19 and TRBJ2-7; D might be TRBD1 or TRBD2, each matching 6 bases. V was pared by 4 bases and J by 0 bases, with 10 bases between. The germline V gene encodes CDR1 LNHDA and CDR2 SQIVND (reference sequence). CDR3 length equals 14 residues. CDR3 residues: CASSKGGASYEQYF. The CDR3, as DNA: TGTGCCAGTAGTAAGGGGGGCGCCTCCTACGAGCAGTACTTC.

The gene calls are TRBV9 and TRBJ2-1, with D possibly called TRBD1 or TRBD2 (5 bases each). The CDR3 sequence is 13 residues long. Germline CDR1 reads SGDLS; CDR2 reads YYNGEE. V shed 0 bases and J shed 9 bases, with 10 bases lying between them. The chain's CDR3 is CASSVGGRTEQFF. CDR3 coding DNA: TGTGCCAGCAGCGTAGGGGGACGAACTGAGCAGTTCTTC.